One sample yielded the 20 T cell receptor beta chains listed below, sequenced in a study of blood T cells in healthy people across ages. A sample-barcoded 5' primer and a J-beta primer mix were used in a second PCR of roughly 7 to 11 cycles. TCRdb re-derived calls from the 5' RACE reads in MiXCR, one entry per CDR3 protein. Here the sample spans almost 1 million distinct CDR3 sequences, just over 50% being singletons. The sample comprised blood. These receptors originate from a woman aged 60 to 75 in good health.

The count of this clonotype is one. CDR3 region: CASSYSGTSVYNEQYF. The CDR3 DNA reads as TGTGCCAGCAGTTACTCAGGGACAAGTGTCTACAATGAGCAGTACTTC. The chain combines TRBV6-2 or TRBV6-3 with TRBJ2-7; TRBD1 might be the D (6 bases). Germline assignment: CDR1 MNHEY and CDR2 SVGEGT. Trimming cost V 0 bases and J 7 bases, with 19 bases left between them. The CDR3 covers 16 residues.

The rearrangement uses TRBV12-3 or TRBV12-4 and TRBJ1-2; a weak D match, TRBD1 (5 bases). The V and J ends lost 6 bases and 4 bases respectively, with 15 bases between them. This CDR3 comprises 14 residues. This CDR3 is CASSDIRGFYGYTF. The CDR3 coding sequence is TGTGCCAGCAGCGATATACGGGGCTTCTATGGCTACACCTTC.

This chain uses TRBV3-1 with TRBJ1-1; D is unclear. Trimming stripped 8 bases from V and 6 bases from J, with 19 bases between. Germline V gene data show CDR1 as LGHDT and CDR2 as YNNKEL (reference sequence). The CDR3 sequence is 14 residues long. The CDR3, as DNA: TGTGCCAGCGGGAACGACCCTCGGATCTCTGAAGCTTTCTTT. Translated: CASGNDPRISEAFF.

This chain joins TRBV15 and TRBJ1-2; D gene uncertain. Trimming shortened V by 3 bases and J by 1 base, and 24 bases separated the two germline ends. Germline-derived CDR1 and CDR2 are LNHNV and YYDKDF (reference sequence). This CDR3 contains 19 residues. This CDR3 is CATSSQPPWVSGRNYGYTF. The CDR3 DNA reads as TGTGCCACCAGCAGCCAACCCCCGTGGGTTTCTGGGCGTAACTATGGCTACACCTTC.

This clonotype was seen only a few times. The rearrangement links TRBV20-1 to TRBJ2-5; TRBD1 agrees at 8 bases. Losses at the gene ends were 1 base for V and 1 base for J; bases not matched to a gene: 5. The CDR3 extends over 15 amino acids. Germline V gene sequence: CDR1 DFQATT, CDR2 SNEGSKA (reference sequence). The CDR3 region has the DNA TGCAGTGCTAGAGCTTCCGACAGGGGCCAAGAGACCCAGTACTTC. It is translated as CSARASDRGQETQYF.

This chain links TRBV28 with TRBJ2-5; the match to TRBD1 covers 7 bases. Germline-derived CDR1 and CDR2 are MDHEN and SYDVKM. The CDR3 extends over 13 amino acids. V was pared by 6 bases and J by 5 bases, with 6 bases of the junction left unmatched. Here the CDR3 reads CASRGTGEETQYF. Written as DNA, the CDR3 is TGTGCCAGCAGGGGAACAGGGGAGGAGACCCAGTACTTC.

This clonotype has more than one count but fewer than ten. This chain links TRBV20-1 with TRBJ2-3, with 11 nucleotides matching TRBD1. The V gene end was trimmed by 6 bases and the J gene end by 6 bases; junction bases not matched to a gene: 11. The CDR3 spans 15 residues. From germline, CDR1 is DFQATT and CDR2 SNEGSKA (reference sequence). The CDR3: CSADEDRGLSDTQYF. DNA for the CDR3: TGCAGTGCAGACGAGGACAGGGGGCTCTCGGATACGCAGTATTTT.

The V call is TRBV3-1, the J call TRBJ2-2; D gene ambiguous. This CDR3 comprises 13 residues. The germline gives CDR1 LGHDT, CDR2 YNNKEL (reference sequence). The V end was cut by 1 base, the J end by 6 bases, with 6 bases between. DNA of the CDR3: TGTGCCAGCAGCCAAGGGCGACCCGGGGAGCTGTTTTTT. Its translation: CASSQGRPGELFF.

V usage is TRBV5-1 and J usage is TRBJ2-3; TRBD1 or TRBD2 may be the D gene (5 bases each). Trimming removed 5 bases from V and 2 bases from J, with 15 bases in between. CDR1 is SGHRS and CDR2 is YFSETQ in the germline V gene. There are 15 residues in the CDR3. The CDR3 nucleotides read TGCGCCAGCAGGGATTCGACGGGGCCCACAGATACGCAGTATTTT. This codes for CASRDSTGPTDTQYF.

This clonotype was detected only a few times. The chain recombines TRBV11-2 with TRBJ2-3; D is ambiguous. The CDR3 totals 15 residues. Per germline, CDR1 SGHAT and CDR2 FQNNGV. The V end was cut by 1 base, the J end by 6 bases, with 14 bases between. CDR3 in amino acids: CASSLVRAAADTQYF. DNA of the CDR3: TGTGCCAGCAGCTTAGTAAGGGCCGCCGCGGATACGCAGTATTTT.

This clonotype was counted between two and nine times. The CDR3 bases are TGCGCCAGCAGCCAAGGACAGGGGGTCTTGGAGACCCAGTACTTC. It encodes CASSQGQGVLETQYF. The rearrangement links TRBV4-1 to TRBJ2-5; 9 bases line up with TRBD1. V lost 1 base, J lost 5 bases, and 5 bases stayed unmatched. This CDR3 spans 15 amino acids. The germline gives CDR1 MGHRA, CDR2 YSYEKL.

This chain joins TRBV7-9 and TRBJ2-5; 8 bases map to TRBD1. V trimming: 4 bases; J trimming: 1 base; junction bases outside the gene matches: 8. From germline, CDR1 is SEHNR and CDR2 FQNEAQ (reference sequence). This CDR3 is built from 16 residues. CDR3 region: CASSSNTGGTQETQYF. CDR3 nucleotide sequence: TGTGCCAGCAGCTCGAACACAGGGGGTACCCAAGAGACCCAGTACTTC.

The J gene is TRBJ2-7, the V gene TRBV13, with D perhaps matching TRBD2 (6 bases). V was trimmed by 4 bases and J by 7 bases, leaving 14 bases between them. This CDR3 spans 13 amino acids. Germline loops: CDR1 PRHDT, CDR2 FYEKMQ (reference sequence). The CDR3 is CASSSQIRGEQYF. CDR3 sequence (DNA): TGTGCCAGCAGCTCTCAGATCCGGGGGGAGCAGTACTTC.

This clonotype came up a few times. J is TRBJ2-6 and V is TRBV4-3, with D tentatively TRBD1 (5 bases). The V gene lost 4 bases and the J gene lost 2 bases, with 15 bases spanning the gap. The V gene's germline CDR1 is LGHNA and CDR2 YSLEER. The CDR3 consists of 17 residues. CDR3 DNA sequence: TGCGCCAGCAGCCCGGCCAGGGCTATGCCTGGGGCCAACGTCCTGACTTTC. This gives the protein CASSPARAMPGANVLTF.

This clonotype was detected only a few times. The gene calls are TRBV14 and TRBJ2-1, with D perhaps TRBD2 (5 bases). The DNA end is more similar to TRBJ2-7, so the J call may be wrong. The CDR3 loop spans 13 amino acids. Germline values: CDR1 SGHDN, CDR2 FVKESK. The CDR3 region is CASSRGVRYEQYF. The CDR3 DNA is TGTGCCAGCAGCCGGGGAGTGAGGTACGAGCAGTACTTC.

This clonotype was observed a few times. The rearrangement links TRBV29-1 to TRBJ1-6; D call uncertain. Germline loops: CDR1 SQVTM, CDR2 ANQGSEA. This CDR3 has 13 amino acids. The germline V and J ends were trimmed by 6 bases and 4 bases, with 10 bases remaining between them. The CDR3 protein is CSVAWAYNSPLHF. The CDR3 coding sequence is TGCAGCGTCGCCTGGGCTTATAATTCACCCCTCCACTTT. The whole variable domain, remainder taken from reference TRBV29-1 and TRBJ1-6, is SAVISQKPSRDICQRGTSLTIQCQVDSQVTMMFWYRQQPGQSLTLIATANQGSEATYESGFVIDKFPISRPNLTFSTLTVSNMSPEDSSIYLCSVAWAYNSPLHFGNGTRLTVT.

The genes are TRBV10-3 and TRBJ1-2, with no clear D. Germline V gene sequence: CDR1 ENHRY, CDR2 SYGVKD. This CDR3 contains 14 residues. Trimming removed 0 bases from V and 4 bases from J, with 9 bases in between. As DNA, the CDR3 is TGTGCCATCAGTGAGTCCGGCGATACCTATGGCTACACCTTC. Translation gives CAISESGDTYGYTF.

Only a few counts were recorded for this clonotype. The junction does not match germline at one end; this may be a read error. The chain carries TRBV27 and TRBJ1-2; TRBD1 is a possible D gene (5 bases). Germline assignment: CDR1 MNHEY and CDR2 SMNVEV (reference sequence). The CDR3 has 13 residues. In DNA form, the CDR3 reads TGTGCCAGCAGTCCACAGGCGAAGTATGGCTACACTTTC. It yields the protein CASSPQAKYGYTF.

The chain employs TRBV6-6 and TRBJ2-1; possible D gene TRBD1, 6 bases. The ends were cut back, 5 bases at V and 6 bases at J, with 11 bases in the middle. The CDR3 has 13 amino acids. Germline V gene data show CDR1 as MNHNY and CDR2 as SVGAGI (reference sequence). This CDR3 is CASSRDMSNEQFF. CDR3 sequence (DNA): TGTGCCAGCAGTCGGGACATGTCCAATGAGCAGTTCTTC.

The chain carries TRBV20-1 and TRBJ2-1; D gene unclear. This CDR3 spans 15 amino acids. Trimming cost V 4 bases and J 2 bases, with 15 bases left between them. Per the germline V gene, CDR1 is DFQATT and CDR2 is SNEGSKA (reference sequence). Here the CDR3 reads CSAIPSLAPYNEQFF. The CDR3 coding sequence is TGCAGTGCTATCCCCTCCTTGGCTCCCTACAATGAGCAGTTCTTC.